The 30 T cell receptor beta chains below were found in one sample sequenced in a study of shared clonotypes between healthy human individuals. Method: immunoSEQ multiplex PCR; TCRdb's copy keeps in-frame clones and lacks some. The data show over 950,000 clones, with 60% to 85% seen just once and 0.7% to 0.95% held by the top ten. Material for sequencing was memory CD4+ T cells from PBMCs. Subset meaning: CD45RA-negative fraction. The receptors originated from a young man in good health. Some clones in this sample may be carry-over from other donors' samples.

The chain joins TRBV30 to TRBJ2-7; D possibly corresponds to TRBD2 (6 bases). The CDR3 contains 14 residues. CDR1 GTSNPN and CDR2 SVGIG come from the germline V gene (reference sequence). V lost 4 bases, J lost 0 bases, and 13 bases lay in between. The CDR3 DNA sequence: TGTGCCTGGAACCGGGACTCCCTCTCCTACGAGCAGTACTTC. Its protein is CAWNRDSLSYEQYF. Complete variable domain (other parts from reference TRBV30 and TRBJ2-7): SQTIHQWPATLVQPVGSPLSLECTVEGTSNPNLYWYRQAAGRGLQLLFYSVGIGQISSEVPQNLSASRPQDRQFILSSKKLLLSDSGFYLCAWNRDSLSYEQYFGPGTRLTVT.

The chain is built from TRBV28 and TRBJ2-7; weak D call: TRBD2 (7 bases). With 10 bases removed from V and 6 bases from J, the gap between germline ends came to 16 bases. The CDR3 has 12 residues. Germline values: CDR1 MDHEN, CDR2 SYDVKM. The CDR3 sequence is CATQGGAGEQYF. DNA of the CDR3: TGTGCCACCCAAGGGGGGGCAGGCGAGCAGTACTTC.

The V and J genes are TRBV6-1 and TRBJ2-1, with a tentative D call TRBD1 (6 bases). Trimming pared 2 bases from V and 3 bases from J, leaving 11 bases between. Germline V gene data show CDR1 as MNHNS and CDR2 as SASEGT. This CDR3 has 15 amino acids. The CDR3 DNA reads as TGTGCCAGCAGTGAACCTGGCAGGGGCTACAATGAGCAGTTCTTC. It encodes CASSEPGRGYNEQFF.

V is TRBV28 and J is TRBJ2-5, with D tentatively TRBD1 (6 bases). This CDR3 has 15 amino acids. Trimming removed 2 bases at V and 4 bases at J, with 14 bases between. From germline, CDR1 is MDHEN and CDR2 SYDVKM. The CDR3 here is CASSLMGAVGETQYF. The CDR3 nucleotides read TGTGCCAGCAGTTTAATGGGGGCTGTTGGAGAGACCCAGTACTTC.

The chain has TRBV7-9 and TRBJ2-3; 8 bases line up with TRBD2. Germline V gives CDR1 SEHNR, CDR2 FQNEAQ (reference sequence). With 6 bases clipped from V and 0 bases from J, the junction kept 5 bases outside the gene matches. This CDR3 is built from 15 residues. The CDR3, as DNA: TGTGCCAGCAGTTATACTAGCGGTAGCACAGATACGCAGTATTTT. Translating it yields CASSYTSGSTDTQYF.

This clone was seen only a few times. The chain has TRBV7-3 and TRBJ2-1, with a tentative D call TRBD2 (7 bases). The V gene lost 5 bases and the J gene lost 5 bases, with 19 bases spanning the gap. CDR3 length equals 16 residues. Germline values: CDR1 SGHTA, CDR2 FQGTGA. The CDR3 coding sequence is TGTGCCAGCAGCCCACTTGGGGGGGCCGTTCACAATGAGCAGTTCTTC. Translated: CASSPLGGAVHNEQFF.

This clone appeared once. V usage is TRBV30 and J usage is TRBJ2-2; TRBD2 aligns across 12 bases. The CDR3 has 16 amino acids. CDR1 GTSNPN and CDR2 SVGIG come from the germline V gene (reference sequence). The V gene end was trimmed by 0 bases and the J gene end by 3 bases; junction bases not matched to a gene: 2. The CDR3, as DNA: TGTGCCTGGAGTGTATGGACTAGCGGGGACACCGGGGAGCTGTTTTTT. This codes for CAWSVWTSGDTGELFF.

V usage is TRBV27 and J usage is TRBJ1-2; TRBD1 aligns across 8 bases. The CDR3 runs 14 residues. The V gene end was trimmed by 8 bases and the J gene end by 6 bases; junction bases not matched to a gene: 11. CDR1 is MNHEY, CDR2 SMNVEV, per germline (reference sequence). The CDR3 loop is CASARGGQVDGYTF. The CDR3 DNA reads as TGTGCCAGCGCCCGCGGGGGACAGGTGGATGGCTACACCTTC.

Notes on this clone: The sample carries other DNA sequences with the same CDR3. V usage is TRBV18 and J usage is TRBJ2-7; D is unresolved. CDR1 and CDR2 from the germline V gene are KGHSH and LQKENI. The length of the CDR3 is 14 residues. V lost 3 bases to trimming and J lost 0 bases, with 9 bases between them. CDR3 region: CASSPGVSSYEQYF. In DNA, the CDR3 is TGTGCCAGCTCACCCGGCGTCAGCTCCTACGAGCAGTACTTC.

The CDR3 coding sequence is TGTGCCAGCAGTCGGGGCACTGAAGCTTTCTTT. Protein: CASSRGTEAFF. The V call is TRBV6-6, the J call TRBJ1-1; D call uncertain. In germline, CDR1 is MNHNY, CDR2 SVGAGI (reference sequence). Between the trimmed V and J ends, which lost 5 bases and 4 bases, there was a span of 5 bases. The CDR3 sequence is 11 residues long.

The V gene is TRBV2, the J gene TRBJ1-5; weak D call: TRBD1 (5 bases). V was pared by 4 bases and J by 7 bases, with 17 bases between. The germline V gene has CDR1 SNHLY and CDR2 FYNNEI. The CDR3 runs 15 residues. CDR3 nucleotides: TGTGCCAGCAGTGTTTTAGGGACGCGGATCCAGCCCCAGCATTTT. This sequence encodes CASSVLGTRIQPQHF.

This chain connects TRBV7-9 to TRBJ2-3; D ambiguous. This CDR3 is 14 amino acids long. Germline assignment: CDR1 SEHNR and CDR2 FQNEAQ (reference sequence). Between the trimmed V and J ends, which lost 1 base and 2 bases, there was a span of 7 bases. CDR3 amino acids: CASSLVVNTDTQYF. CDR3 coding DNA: TGTGCCAGCAGCTTAGTAGTTAACACAGATACGCAGTATTTT.

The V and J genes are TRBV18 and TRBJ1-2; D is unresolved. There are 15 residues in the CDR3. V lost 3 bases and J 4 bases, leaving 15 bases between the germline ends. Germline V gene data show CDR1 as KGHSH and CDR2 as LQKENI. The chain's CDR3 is CASSPLASDFYGYTF. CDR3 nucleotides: TGTGCCAGCTCACCTCTCGCCTCCGACTTCTATGGCTACACCTTC.

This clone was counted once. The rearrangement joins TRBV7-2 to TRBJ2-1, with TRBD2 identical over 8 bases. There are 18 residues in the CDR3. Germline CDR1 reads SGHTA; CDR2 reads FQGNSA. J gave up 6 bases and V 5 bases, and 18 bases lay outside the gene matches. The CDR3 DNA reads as TGTGCCAGCAGCGACCCCTTTTCTAGGAGCGGGAGAGTCAATGAGCAGTTCTTC. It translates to CASSDPFSRSGRVNEQFF.

CDR3 protein: CASSFPRETQYF. The CDR3, as DNA: TGTGCCAGCAGCTTCCCTAGAGAGACCCAGTACTTC. This chain links TRBV5-4 with TRBJ2-5, with D unclear. The germline gives CDR1 SGHNT, CDR2 YYREEE (reference sequence). The CDR3 has 12 amino acids. V was cut by 2 bases and J by 4 bases, with 6 bases left in between.

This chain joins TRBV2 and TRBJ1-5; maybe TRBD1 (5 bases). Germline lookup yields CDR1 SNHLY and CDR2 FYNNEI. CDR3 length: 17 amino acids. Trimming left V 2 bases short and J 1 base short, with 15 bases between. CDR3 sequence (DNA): TGTGCCAGCAGTGAAAGGTTTGGGAGGGGAAGCAATCAGCCCCAGCATTTT. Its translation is CASSERFGRGSNQPQHF.

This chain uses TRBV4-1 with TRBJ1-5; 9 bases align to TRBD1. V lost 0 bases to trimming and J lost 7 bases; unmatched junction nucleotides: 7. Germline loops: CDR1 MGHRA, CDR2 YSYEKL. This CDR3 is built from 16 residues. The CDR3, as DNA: TGCGCCAGCAGCCAAGATCCTACAGGGGGCTGGCAGCCCCAGCATTTT. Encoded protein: CASSQDPTGGWQPQHF.

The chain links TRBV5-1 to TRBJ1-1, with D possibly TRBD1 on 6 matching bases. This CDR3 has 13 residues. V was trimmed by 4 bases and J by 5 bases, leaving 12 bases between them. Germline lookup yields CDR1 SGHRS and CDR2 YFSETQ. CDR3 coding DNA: TGCGCCAGCAGCAAAAACAGGGAGACTGAAGCTTTCTTT. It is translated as CASSKNRETEAFF.

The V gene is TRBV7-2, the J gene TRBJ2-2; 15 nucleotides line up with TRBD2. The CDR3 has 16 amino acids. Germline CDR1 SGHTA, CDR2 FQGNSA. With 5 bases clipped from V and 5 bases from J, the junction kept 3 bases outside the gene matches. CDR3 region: CASSVGTSGGTGELFF. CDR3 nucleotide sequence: TGTGCCAGCAGCGTAGGGACTAGCGGGGGGACCGGGGAGCTGTTTTTT.

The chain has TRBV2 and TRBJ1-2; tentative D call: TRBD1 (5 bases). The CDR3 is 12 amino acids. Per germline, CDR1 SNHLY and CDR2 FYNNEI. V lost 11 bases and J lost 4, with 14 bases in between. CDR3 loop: CAGGRTSYGYTF. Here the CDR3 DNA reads TGTGCCGGGGGAAGGACATCCTATGGCTACACCTTC.

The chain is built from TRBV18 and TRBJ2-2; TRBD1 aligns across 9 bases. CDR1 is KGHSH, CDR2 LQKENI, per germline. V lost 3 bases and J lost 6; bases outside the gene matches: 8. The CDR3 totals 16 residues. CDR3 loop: CASSPKGQGLSGELFF. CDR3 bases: TGTGCCAGCTCACCCAAGGGACAGGGTTTGTCCGGGGAGCTGTTTTTT.

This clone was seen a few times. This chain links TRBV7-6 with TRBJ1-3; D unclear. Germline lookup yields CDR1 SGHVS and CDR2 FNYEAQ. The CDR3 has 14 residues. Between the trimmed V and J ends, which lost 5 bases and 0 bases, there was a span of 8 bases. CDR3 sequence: CASSPMFSGNTIYF. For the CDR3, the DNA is TGTGCCAGCAGCCCCATGTTCTCTGGAAACACCATATATTTT. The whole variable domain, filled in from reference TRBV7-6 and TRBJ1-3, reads GAGVSQSPRYKVTKRGQDVALRCDPISGHVSLYWYRQALGQGPEFLTYFNYEAQQDKSGLPNDRFSAERPEGSISTLTIQRTEQRDSAMYRCASSPMFSGNTIYFGEGSWLTVV.

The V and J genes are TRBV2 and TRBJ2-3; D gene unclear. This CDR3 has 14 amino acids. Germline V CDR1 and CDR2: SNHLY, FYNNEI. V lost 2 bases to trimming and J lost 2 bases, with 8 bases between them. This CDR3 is CASSEQVFTDTQYF. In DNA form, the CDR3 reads TGTGCCAGCAGTGAACAGGTTTTCACAGATACGCAGTATTTT.

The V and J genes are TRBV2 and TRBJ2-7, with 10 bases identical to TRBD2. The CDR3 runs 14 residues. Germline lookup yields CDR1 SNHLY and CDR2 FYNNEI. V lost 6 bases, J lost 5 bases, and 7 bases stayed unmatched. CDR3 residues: CASSRTSGSDEQYF. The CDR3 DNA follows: TGTGCCAGCAGCCGGACTAGCGGTTCCGACGAGCAGTACTTC.

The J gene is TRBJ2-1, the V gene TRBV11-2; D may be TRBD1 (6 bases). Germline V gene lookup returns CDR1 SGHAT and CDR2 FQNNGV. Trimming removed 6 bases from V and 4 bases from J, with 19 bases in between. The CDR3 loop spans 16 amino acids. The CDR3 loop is CASRKPGQQGYNEQFF. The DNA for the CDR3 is TGTGCCAGCAGAAAACCAGGACAACAGGGTTACAATGAGCAGTTCTTC.

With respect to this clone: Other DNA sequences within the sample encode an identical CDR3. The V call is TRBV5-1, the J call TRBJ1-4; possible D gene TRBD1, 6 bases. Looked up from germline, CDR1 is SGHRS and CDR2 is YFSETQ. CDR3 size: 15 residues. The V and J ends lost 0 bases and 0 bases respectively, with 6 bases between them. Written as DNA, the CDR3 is TGCGCCAGCAGCTTGGCAGGGGCAACTAATGAAAAACTGTTTTTT. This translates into CASSLAGATNEKLFF.

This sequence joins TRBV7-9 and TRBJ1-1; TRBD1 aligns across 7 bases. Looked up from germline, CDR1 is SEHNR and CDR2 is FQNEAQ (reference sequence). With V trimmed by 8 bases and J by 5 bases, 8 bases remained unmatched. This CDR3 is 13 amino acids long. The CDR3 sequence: CASERGTATEAFF. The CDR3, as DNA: TGTGCCAGCGAGAGGGGGACAGCTACTGAAGCTTTCTTT.

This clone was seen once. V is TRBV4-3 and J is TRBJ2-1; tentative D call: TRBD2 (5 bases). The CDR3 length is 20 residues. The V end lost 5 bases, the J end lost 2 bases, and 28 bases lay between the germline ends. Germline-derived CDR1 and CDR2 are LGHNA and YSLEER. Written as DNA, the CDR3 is TGCGCCAGCAGCGCACGAGGGCAGGCCGCCTCAGTTTCTCCCTACAATGAGCAGTTCTTC. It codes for CASSARGQAASVSPYNEQFF.

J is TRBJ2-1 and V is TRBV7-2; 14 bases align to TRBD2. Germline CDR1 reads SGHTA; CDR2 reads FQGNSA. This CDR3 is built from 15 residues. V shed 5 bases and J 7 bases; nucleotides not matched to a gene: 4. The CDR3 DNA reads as TGTGCCAGCAGCGTCGGGACTAGCGGGAGTAATGAGCAGTTCTTC. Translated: CASSVGTSGSNEQFF.

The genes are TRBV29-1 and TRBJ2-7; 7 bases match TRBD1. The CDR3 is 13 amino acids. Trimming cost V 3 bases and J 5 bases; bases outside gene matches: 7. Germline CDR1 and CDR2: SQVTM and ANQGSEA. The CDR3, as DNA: TGCAGCGTTGACTTAAAAGGGGGCAACGAGCAGTACTTC. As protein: CSVDLKGGNEQYF.